The clone carrying this T cell receptor (beta chain) has only a few counts. Its antigen is unknown. The data originate from a study of identical twins. One entry per CDR3 protein results from TCRdb running MiXCR on the 5' RACE reads. This sample yields 220,000 or so distinct CDR3 sequences, of which around 7% are seen a single time; roughly 3.9% belongs to the top ten. Whole-study findings and limits: Modelling approaches yielded underestimates of out-of-frame TCR alpha sharing between monozygotic twins. Abundant cord blood beta clonotypes carried fewer insertions; memory repertoires showed none.

No donor was unhealthy or non-Caucasian. These data were also filed under a second study, of yellow fever vaccine responses in identical twins.

Sequencing used memory (CD45RO+) T cells sorted from blood. The origin of this receptor is a woman aged 18-35 years in good health.

The CDR3 nucleotides read TGTGCCAGCAGCTTAGTGACAGGGGGCACAGATACGCAGTATTTT. Its translation is CASSLVTGGTDTQYF. The rearrangement uses TRBV7-9 and TRBJ2-3; 8 nucleotides align to TRBD1. The V gene's germline CDR1 is SEHNR and CDR2 FQNEAQ (reference sequence). Trimming at V came to 1 base and at J to 1 base, leaving 1 base not matched to a gene. There are 15 residues in the CDR3.